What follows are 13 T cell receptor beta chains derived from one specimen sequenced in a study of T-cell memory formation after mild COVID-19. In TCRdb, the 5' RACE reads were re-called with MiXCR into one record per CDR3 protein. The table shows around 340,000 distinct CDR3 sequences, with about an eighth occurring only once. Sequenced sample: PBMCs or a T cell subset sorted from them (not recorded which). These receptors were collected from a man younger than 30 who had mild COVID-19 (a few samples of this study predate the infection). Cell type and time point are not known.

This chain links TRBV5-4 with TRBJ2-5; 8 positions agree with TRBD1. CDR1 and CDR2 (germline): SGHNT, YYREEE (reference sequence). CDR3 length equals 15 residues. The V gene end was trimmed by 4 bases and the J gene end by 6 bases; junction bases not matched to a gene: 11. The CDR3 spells CASSPTWTGTKTQYF. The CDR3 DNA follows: TGTGCCAGCAGCCCTACCTGGACAGGGACGAAGACCCAGTACTTC.

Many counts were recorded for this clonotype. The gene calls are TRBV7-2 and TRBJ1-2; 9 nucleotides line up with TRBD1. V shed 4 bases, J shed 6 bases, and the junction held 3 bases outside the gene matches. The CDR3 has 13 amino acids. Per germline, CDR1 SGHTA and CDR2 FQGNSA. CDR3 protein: CASSWDRVNGYTF. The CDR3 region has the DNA TGTGCCAGCAGCTGGGACAGGGTGAATGGCTACACCTTC.

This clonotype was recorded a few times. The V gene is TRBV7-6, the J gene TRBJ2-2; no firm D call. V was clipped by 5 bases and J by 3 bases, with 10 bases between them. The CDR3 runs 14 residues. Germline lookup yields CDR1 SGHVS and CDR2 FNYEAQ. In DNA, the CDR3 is TGTGCCAGCAGCCGTTCTATCCACACCGGGGAGCTGTTTTTT. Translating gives CASSRSIHTGELFF.

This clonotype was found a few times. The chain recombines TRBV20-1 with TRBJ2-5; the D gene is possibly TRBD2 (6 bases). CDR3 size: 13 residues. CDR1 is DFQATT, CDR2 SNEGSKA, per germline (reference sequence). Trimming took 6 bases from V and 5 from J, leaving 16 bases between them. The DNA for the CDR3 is TGCAGTGCCCCGACTAGTTCTTTGGAGACCCAGTACTTC. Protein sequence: CSAPTSSLETQYF.

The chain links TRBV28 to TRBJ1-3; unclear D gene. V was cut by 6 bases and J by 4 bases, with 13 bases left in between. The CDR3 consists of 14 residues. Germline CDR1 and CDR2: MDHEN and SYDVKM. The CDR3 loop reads CASREVPSGNTIYF. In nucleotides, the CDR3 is TGTGCCAGCAGGGAGGTCCCGTCGGGAAACACCATATATTTT. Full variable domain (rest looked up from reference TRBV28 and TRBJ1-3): DVKVTQSSRYLVKRTGEKVFLECVQDMDHENMFWYRQDPGLGLRLIYFSYDVKMKEKGDIPEGYSVSREKKERFSLILESASTNQTSMYLCASREVPSGNTIYFGEGSWLTVV.

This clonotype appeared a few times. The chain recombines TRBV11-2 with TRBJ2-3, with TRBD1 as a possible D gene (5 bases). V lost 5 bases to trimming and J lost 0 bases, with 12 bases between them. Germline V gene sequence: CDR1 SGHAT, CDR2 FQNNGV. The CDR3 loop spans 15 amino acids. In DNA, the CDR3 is TGTGCCAGCAGCCCGCGTGGGGCTAGCACAGATACGCAGTATTTT. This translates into CASSPRGASTDTQYF. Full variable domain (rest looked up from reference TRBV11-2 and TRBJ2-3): EAGVAQSPRYKIIEKRQSVAFWCNPISGHATLYWYQQILGQGPKLLIQFQNNGVVDDSQLPKDRFSAERLKGVDSTLKIQPAKLEDSAVYLCASSPRGASTDTQYFGPGTRLTVL.

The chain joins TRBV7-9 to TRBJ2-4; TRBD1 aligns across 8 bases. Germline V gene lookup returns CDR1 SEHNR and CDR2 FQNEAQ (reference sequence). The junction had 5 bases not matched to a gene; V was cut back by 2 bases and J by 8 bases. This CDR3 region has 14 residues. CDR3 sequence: CASSLSGGSDIQYF. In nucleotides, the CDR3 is TGTGCCAGCAGCTTATCAGGGGGCTCAGACATTCAGTACTTC.

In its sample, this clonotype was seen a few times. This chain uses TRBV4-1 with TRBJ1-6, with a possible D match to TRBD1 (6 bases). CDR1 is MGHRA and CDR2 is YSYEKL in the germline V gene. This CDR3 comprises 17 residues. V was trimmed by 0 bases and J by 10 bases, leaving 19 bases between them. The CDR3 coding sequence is TGCGCCAGCAGCCAAGAAGGGATGGGGGCAGGGCTCTCACCCCTCCACTTT. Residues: CASSQEGMGAGLSPLHF.

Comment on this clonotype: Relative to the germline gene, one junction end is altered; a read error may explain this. In DNA form, the CDR3 reads TGTGCCAGCAGTTACCTTGGCACTGGGACCAACGTCCTGACTTTC. It is translated as CASSYLGTGTNVLTF. The rearrangement uses TRBV6-5 and TRBJ2-6, with D unclear. The CDR3 is made up of 15 amino acids. The germline gives CDR1 MNHEY, CDR2 SVGAGI.

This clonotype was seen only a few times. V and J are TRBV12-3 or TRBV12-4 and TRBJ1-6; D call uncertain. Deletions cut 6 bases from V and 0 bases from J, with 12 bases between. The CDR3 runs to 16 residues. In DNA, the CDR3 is TGTGCCAGCAGCAAAACAGTTAGCTCCTATAATTCACCCCTCCACTTT. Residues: CASSKTVSSYNSPLHF.

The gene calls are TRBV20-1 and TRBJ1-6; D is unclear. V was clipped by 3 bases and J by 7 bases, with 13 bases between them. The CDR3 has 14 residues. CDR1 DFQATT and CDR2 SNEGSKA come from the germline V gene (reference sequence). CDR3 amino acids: CSASLGAGNSPLHF. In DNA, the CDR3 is TGCAGTGCTAGCCTAGGAGCCGGCAATTCACCCCTCCACTTT.

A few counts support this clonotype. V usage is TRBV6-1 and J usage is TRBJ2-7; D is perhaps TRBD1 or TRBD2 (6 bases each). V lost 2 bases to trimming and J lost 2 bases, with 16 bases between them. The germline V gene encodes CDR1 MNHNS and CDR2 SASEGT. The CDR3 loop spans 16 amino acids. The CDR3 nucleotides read TGTGCCAGCAGTGAACCCGGGAAGGGGGGAGCCTACGAGCAGTACGTC. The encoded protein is CASSEPGKGGAYEQYV.

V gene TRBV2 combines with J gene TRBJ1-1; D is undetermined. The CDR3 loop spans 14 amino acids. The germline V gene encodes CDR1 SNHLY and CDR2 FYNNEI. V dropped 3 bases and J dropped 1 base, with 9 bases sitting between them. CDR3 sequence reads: CASSDGVTNTEAFF. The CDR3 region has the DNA TGTGCCAGCAGTGACGGGGTTACGAACACTGAAGCTTTCTTT. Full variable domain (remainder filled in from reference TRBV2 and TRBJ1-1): EPEVTQTPSHQVTQMGQEVILRCVPISNHLYFYWYRQILGQKVEFLVSFYNNEISEKSEIFDDQFSVERPDGSNFTLKIRSTKLEDSAMYFCASSDGVTNTEAFFGQGTRLTVV.